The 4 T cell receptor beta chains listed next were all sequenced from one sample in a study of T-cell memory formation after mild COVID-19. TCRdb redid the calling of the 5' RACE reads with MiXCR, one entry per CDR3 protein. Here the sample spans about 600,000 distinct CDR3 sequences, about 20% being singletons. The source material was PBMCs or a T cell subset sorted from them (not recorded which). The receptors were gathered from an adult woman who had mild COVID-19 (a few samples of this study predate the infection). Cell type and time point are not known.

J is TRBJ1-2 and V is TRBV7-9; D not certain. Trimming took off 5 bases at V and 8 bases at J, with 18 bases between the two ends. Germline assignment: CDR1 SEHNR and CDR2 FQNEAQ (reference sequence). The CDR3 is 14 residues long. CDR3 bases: TGTGCCAGCAGCATAGAGGCAGCTGTATCGGGCTACACCTTC. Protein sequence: CASSIEAAVSGYTF.

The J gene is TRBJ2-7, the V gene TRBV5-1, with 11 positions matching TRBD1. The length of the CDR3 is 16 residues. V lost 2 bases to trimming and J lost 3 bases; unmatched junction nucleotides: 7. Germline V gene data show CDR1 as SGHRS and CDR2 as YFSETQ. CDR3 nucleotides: TGCGCCAGCAGCTTAACAGGGACAGGGGGTCTCTACGAGCAGTACTTC. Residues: CASSLTGTGGLYEQYF.

The CDR3 spells CAWTMGDTQYF. The CDR3 DNA reads as TGTGCCTGGACCATGGGAGATACGCAGTATTTT. The chain has TRBV30 and TRBJ2-3, with D unclear. Per the germline V gene, CDR1 is GTSNPN and CDR2 is SVGIG (reference sequence). This CDR3 is built from 11 residues. The germline V and J ends were trimmed by 4 bases and 5 bases, with 7 bases remaining between them.

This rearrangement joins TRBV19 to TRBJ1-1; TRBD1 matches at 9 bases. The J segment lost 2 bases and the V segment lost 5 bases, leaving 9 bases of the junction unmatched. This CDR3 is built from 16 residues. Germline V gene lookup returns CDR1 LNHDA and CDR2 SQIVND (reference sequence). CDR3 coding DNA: TGTGCCAGTAGTTTCCCTCTAACAGGGGGCAACACTGAAGCTTTCTTT. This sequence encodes CASSFPLTGGNTEAFF.